The 6 T cell receptor beta chains below were found in one sample sequenced in a study of CD8+ T cells in alopecia areata. Following extraction, RNA underwent reverse transcription to cDNA, which served as the sequencing template. Some clones are missing from TCRdb's copy, which holds only in-frame ones; the method was immunoSEQ multiplex PCR. The sample has over 100,000 clones; approximately 49% are singletons. The sample here was CD8+ T cells sorted from blood, taken at week 0. These receptors all stem from a human donor with alopecia areata.

The chain recombines TRBV29-1 with TRBJ1-3; TRBD1 aligns across 8 bases. In germline, CDR1 is SQVTM, CDR2 ANQGSEA. Losses at the gene ends were 6 bases for V and 6 bases for J; bases not matched to a gene: 10. The CDR3 is 14 amino acids. The CDR3 coding sequence is TGCAGCGTCGAACTAACAGGGGGAATAAACACCATATATTTT. Translating it yields CSVELTGGINTIYF.

This clone came up a few times. V and J are TRBV7-2 and TRBJ2-3; TRBD2 might be the D (5 bases). V shed 1 base and J shed 12 bases, with 11 bases lying between them. This CDR3 region has 12 residues. Germline CDR1 is SGHTA and CDR2 is FQGNSA. CDR3 loop: CASSLERHTQYF. The CDR3 DNA reads TGTGCCAGCAGCTTAGAGCGGCACACCCAGTATTTT.

The V gene is TRBV5-1, the J gene TRBJ2-7; D ambiguous. Trimming took off 0 bases at V and 2 bases at J, with 6 bases between the two ends. Per germline, CDR1 SGHRS and CDR2 YFSETQ. The CDR3 has 13 residues. This CDR3 reads CASSLELAYEQYF. In DNA, the CDR3 is TGCGCCAGCAGCTTGGAGTTGGCCTACGAGCAGTACTTC.

This chain connects TRBV4-2 to TRBJ2-7; perhaps TRBD1 as D (6 bases). Germline V gene lookup returns CDR1 LGHNA and CDR2 YNFKEQ. The CDR3 runs to 15 residues. The V end lost 4 bases, the J end lost 2 bases, and 15 bases lay between the germline ends. The CDR3 coding sequence is TGTGCCAGCAGCCCTCACAGGGACCCGACCTACGAGCAGTACTTC. This codes for CASSPHRDPTYEQYF.

This clone appeared a few times. The rearrangement links TRBV6-5 to TRBJ2-2, with D possibly matching TRBD1 (6 bases). Germline CDR1 and CDR2: MNHEY and SVGAGI. The length of the CDR3 is 14 residues. Trimming took off 5 bases at V and 1 base at J, with 8 bases between the two ends. CDR3 in DNA: TGTGCCAGCAGTCTACAGGGGAACACCGGGGAGCTGTTTTTT. This sequence encodes CASSLQGNTGELFF.

This chain uses TRBV6-1 with TRBJ2-4, with D perhaps TRBD2 (5 bases). V was trimmed by 9 bases and J by 9 bases, leaving 18 bases between them. The CDR3 runs to 13 residues. Germline V lookup: CDR1 MNHNS, CDR2 SASEGT. The CDR3 region is CASLPGSSTIQYF. Here the CDR3 DNA reads TGTGCCAGTCTCCCGGGATCTTCTACCATTCAGTACTTC.